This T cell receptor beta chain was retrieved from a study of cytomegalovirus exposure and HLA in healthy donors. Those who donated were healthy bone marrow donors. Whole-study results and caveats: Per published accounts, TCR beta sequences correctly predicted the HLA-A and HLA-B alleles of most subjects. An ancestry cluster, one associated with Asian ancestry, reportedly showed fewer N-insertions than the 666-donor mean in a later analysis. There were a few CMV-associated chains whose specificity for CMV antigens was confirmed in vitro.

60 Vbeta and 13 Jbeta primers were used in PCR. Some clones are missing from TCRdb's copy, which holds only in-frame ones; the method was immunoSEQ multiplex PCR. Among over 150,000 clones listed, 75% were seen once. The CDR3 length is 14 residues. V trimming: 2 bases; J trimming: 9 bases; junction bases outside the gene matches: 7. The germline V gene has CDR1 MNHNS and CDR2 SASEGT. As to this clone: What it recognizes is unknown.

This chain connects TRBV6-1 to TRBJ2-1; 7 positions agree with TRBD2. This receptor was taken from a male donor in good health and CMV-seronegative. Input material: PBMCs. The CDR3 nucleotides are TGTGCCAGCAGTGAATCGAGCGGGGTTAGTGAGCAGTTCTTC. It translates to CASSESSGVSEQFF.